The 21 T cell receptor beta chains below all came from one sample that was sequenced in a study of T-cell memory formation after mild COVID-19. TCRdb reanalysed the 5' RACE reads using MiXCR and keeps one entry per CDR3 protein. This sample has under 70,000 distinct CDR3 sequences, with about a tenth found just once. The sequencing input was PBMCs or a T cell subset sorted from them (not recorded which). The receptors here all came from a man younger than 35 who had mild COVID-19 (a few samples of this study predate the infection). Cell type and time point are not known.

Ten or more counts support this clonotype. The V call is TRBV5-1, the J call TRBJ2-5, with 8 bases identical to TRBD1. With V trimmed by 6 bases and J by 4 bases, 8 bases remained unmatched. Germline lookup yields CDR1 SGHRS and CDR2 YFSETQ. The CDR3 contains 14 residues. CDR3: CASTTGQGRETQYF. CDR3 coding DNA: TGCGCCAGCACCACAGGACAGGGACGAGAGACCCAGTACTTC. Supplemented by reference TRBV5-1 and TRBJ2-5, the full variable domain reads KAGVTQTPRYLIKTRGQQVTLSCSPISGHRSVSWYQQTPGQGLQFLFEYFSETQRNKGNFPGRFSGRQFSNSRSEMNVSTLELGDSALYLCASTTGQGRETQYFGPGTRLLVL.

CDR3 protein: CASSYRAGEKLFF. Here the CDR3 DNA reads TGTGCCAGCAGTTACAGGGCAGGGGAAAAACTGTTTTTT. The V call is TRBV12-3 or TRBV12-4, the J call TRBJ1-4; TRBD1 might be the D (6 bases). Trimming took off 4 bases at V and 8 bases at J, with 11 bases between the two ends. This CDR3 spans 13 amino acids.

This clonotype turned up a few times. The CDR3 region has the DNA TGTGCCAGCAGTGAAAGGAGGGAGCGGGAGACCCAGTACTTC. Translating it yields CASSERRERETQYF. The chain is built from TRBV2 and TRBJ2-5; maybe TRBD2 (6 bases). From germline, CDR1 is SNHLY and CDR2 FYNNEI. This CDR3 contains 14 residues. V lost 2 bases to trimming and J lost 5 bases, with 12 bases between them.

The V gene is TRBV12-3 or TRBV12-4, the J gene TRBJ1-3; D remains ambiguous. The V gene lost 5 bases and the J gene lost 5 bases, with 10 bases spanning the gap. The CDR3 is 13 amino acids. Written as DNA, the CDR3 is TGTGCCAGCAGTCAACTACTAAGAAACACCATATATTTT. Translated, it gives CASSQLLRNTIYF.

The table lists this clonotype with a few counts. This chain links TRBV5-1 with TRBJ2-1; the D is unclear. Trimming pared 4 bases from V and 0 bases from J, leaving 5 bases between. This CDR3 has 13 residues. The germline gives CDR1 SGHRS, CDR2 YFSETQ. The CDR3 region is CASSAGSYNEQFF. As DNA, the CDR3 is TGCGCCAGCAGCGCAGGCTCCTACAATGAGCAGTTCTTC.

By share, this clonotype ranks as medium-sized. The rearrangement links TRBV5-1 to TRBJ2-7; D gene ambiguous. This CDR3 has 15 amino acids. Looked up from germline, CDR1 is SGHRS and CDR2 is YFSETQ. The V gene lost 2 bases and the J gene lost 0 bases, with 12 bases spanning the gap. CDR3 in amino acids: CASSLGPASSYEQYF. Here the CDR3 DNA reads TGCGCCAGCAGCTTAGGACCGGCAAGCTCCTACGAGCAGTACTTC.

This clonotype was seen a handful of times. The gene calls are TRBV20-1 and TRBJ1-1, with unresolved D. The CDR3 has 11 amino acids. The V end lost 5 bases, the J end lost 2 bases, and 6 bases lay between the germline ends. The germline CDR1 and CDR2 sequences are DFQATT and SNEGSKA (reference sequence). The DNA of the CDR3 is TGCAGTGCTCGGTTAAACACTGAAGCTTTCTTT. This sequence encodes CSARLNTEAFF.

This clonotype came up a few times. This sequence joins TRBV12-3 or TRBV12-4 and TRBJ2-1; tentatively, D is TRBD1 (6 bases). CDR3 size: 15 residues. The V gene lost 2 bases and the J gene lost 5 bases, with 13 bases spanning the gap. In nucleotides, the CDR3 is TGTGCCAGCAGTTTAAGGCAGGGGATCCACAATGAGCAGTTCTTC. Translated: CASSLRQGIHNEQFF.

This clonotype was observed a handful of times. J is TRBJ2-3 and V is TRBV14; D is ambiguous. V dropped 1 base and J dropped 0 bases, with 5 bases sitting between them. Germline V CDR1 and CDR2: SGHDN, FVKESK. CDR3 length: 14 amino acids. CDR3 bases: TGTGCCAGCAGCCAAGCAGCCAGCACAGATACGCAGTATTTT. Its translation is CASSQAASTDTQYF.

This clonotype was seen only a few times. The V call is TRBV19, the J call TRBJ1-1; D might be TRBD1 (5 bases). The germline CDR1 and CDR2 sequences are LNHDA and SQIVND (reference sequence). V lost 5 bases to trimming and J lost 6 bases, with 19 bases between them. There are 15 residues in the CDR3. The CDR3: CASSPTDSRAPEAFF. CDR3 DNA sequence: TGTGCCAGTAGTCCGACAGACAGTCGGGCTCCTGAAGCTTTCTTT. Supplemented by reference TRBV19 and TRBJ1-1, the full variable domain reads DGGITQSPKYLFRKEGQNVTLSCEQNLNHDAMYWYRQDPGQGLRLIYYSQIVNDFQKGDIAEGYSVSREKKESFPLTVTSAQKNPTAFYLCASSPTDSRAPEAFFGQGTRLTVV.

The chain combines TRBV5-1 with TRBJ2-5; 9 bases fit TRBD2. The CDR3 is made up of 14 amino acids. V trimming: 1 base; J trimming: 4 bases; junction bases outside the gene matches: 2. The germline V gene encodes CDR1 SGHRS and CDR2 YFSETQ. The CDR3 nucleotides read TGCGCCAGCAGCTTGATAGCGGGGGTAGAGACCCAGTACTTC. It specifies CASSLIAGVETQYF.

This clonotype turned up a few times. V and J are TRBV5-1 and TRBJ2-4, with 10 bases matching TRBD1. V shed 5 bases, J shed 2 bases, and the junction held 7 bases outside the gene matches. The CDR3 is made up of 16 amino acids. In germline, CDR1 is SGHRS, CDR2 YFSETQ. The DNA of the CDR3 is TGCGCCAGCAGTTCATGGGACAGGGGTTCCAAAAACATTCAGTACTTC. This translates into CASSSWDRGSKNIQYF. The full variable domain, rest sourced from reference TRBV5-1 and TRBJ2-4, is KAGVTQTPRYLIKTRGQQVTLSCSPISGHRSVSWYQQTPGQGLQFLFEYFSETQRNKGNFPGRFSGRQFSNSRSEMNVSTLELGDSALYLCASSSWDRGSKNIQYFGAGTRLSVL.

J is TRBJ1-4 and V is TRBV28; D gene uncertain. V was clipped by 4 bases and J by 11 bases, with 11 bases between them. The CDR3 has 12 amino acids. Per the germline V gene, CDR1 is MDHEN and CDR2 is SYDVKM. CDR3 sequence (DNA): TGTGCCAGCAGTTCGTCACATCGGAAACTGTTTTTT. Translation: CASSSSHRKLFF.

This clonotype was seen only a few times. V and J are TRBV10-2 and TRBJ2-7; 7 bases agree with TRBD1. Germline CDR1 and CDR2: WSHSY and SAAADI. The CDR3 is 15 residues long. V lost 5 bases to trimming and J lost 4 bases; unmatched junction nucleotides: 11. The CDR3 loop reads CASSSPGTVTYEQYF. CDR3 DNA: TGCGCCAGCAGTTCCCCCGGGACAGTCACTTACGAGCAGTACTTC.

There are a few counts of this clonotype. The CDR3 nucleotides are TGTGCCATTGGATCGGACGTAGGTGCCAACGTCCTGACTTTC. It specifies CAIGSDVGANVLTF. The chain carries TRBV10-3 and TRBJ2-6; D is uncertain. The germline V and J ends were trimmed by 9 bases and 7 bases, with 16 bases remaining between them. There are 14 residues in the CDR3. Germline CDR1 ENHRY, CDR2 SYGVKD.

In its sample, this clonotype was seen a few times. J is TRBJ2-3 and V is TRBV4-3, with D possibly being TRBD2 (6 bases). V lost 4 bases to trimming and J lost 0 bases, with 20 bases between them. In germline, CDR1 is LGHNA, CDR2 YSLEER. This CDR3 spans 18 amino acids. As DNA, the CDR3 is TGCGCCAGCAGCCCGGGGTGGGGACGCGGAGGGAGCACAGATACGCAGTATTTT. Translation: CASSPGWGRGGSTDTQYF.

This sequence joins TRBV18 and TRBJ1-1; no firm D call. CDR1 and CDR2 (germline): KGHSH, LQKENI. This CDR3 contains 14 residues. V was trimmed by 2 bases and J by 0 bases, leaving 7 bases between them. Here the CDR3 DNA reads TGTGCCAGCTCACCAAGGAATTTGAACACTGAAGCTTTCTTT. Amino acid sequence: CASSPRNLNTEAFF.

This chain links TRBV13 with TRBJ1-2; maybe TRBD1 (5 bases). The germline V gene encodes CDR1 PRHDT and CDR2 FYEKMQ (reference sequence). Trimming removed 1 base from V and 2 bases from J, with 14 bases in between. The CDR3 has 16 amino acids. The CDR3: CASSLAGRVRNYGYTF. As DNA, the CDR3 is TGTGCCAGCAGCTTAGCAGGCAGGGTTAGGAACTATGGCTACACCTTC.

J is TRBJ1-5 and V is TRBV12-3 or TRBV12-4, with 9 bases fitting TRBD1. The V gene end was trimmed by 4 bases and the J gene end by 5 bases; junction bases not matched to a gene: 3. This CDR3 is 14 amino acids long. The CDR3 DNA is TGTGCCAGCAGTTCCGGGACAGGGCATCAGCCCCAGCATTTT. Amino acid sequence: CASSSGTGHQPQHF.

This clonotype was picked up a small number of times. The chain couples TRBV6-5 to TRBJ1-6; tentatively, D is TRBD1 (5 bases). This CDR3 is 15 amino acids long. Germline loops: CDR1 MNHEY, CDR2 SVGAGI. The ends were cut back, 6 bases at V and 8 bases at J, with 17 bases in the middle. In DNA, the CDR3 is TGTGCCAGCAGCTTAGACGGGACGGCTGATTCACCCCTCCACTTT. Translation gives CASSLDGTADSPLHF.

This clonotype appeared a few times. The chain uses TRBV7-9 and TRBJ2-5; 10 bases are a match to TRBD2. CDR3 length: 14 amino acids. The V segment lost 5 bases and the J segment 3 bases; nucleotides outside the gene matches: 3. Germline V gene lookup returns CDR1 SEHNR and CDR2 FQNEAQ (reference sequence). The CDR3 DNA reads TGTGCCAGCAGCCATGGACTAGCGGAAGAGACCCAGTACTTC. Encoded protein: CASSHGLAEETQYF.